This passage covers 6 T cell receptor beta chains from one sample sequenced in a study of neurological immune-mediated disorders. Each CDR3 protein gets one entry after TCRdb re-called the 5' RACE reads with MiXCR. The table includes about 55,000 distinct CDR3 sequences, about 4% detected once. Sequenced: PBMCs. The receptors stem from a man aged 45-60 years with multiple sclerosis.

This clonotype was seen repeatedly, ten times or more. The rearrangement uses TRBV21-1 and TRBJ2-1; TRBD1 is taken as the D call from the table, unchecked against the DNA. TRBV21-1 is assigned pseudogene status. CDR3 length equals 16 residues. CDR3 in DNA: TGTGCCAGCAGCAACAGTCCGGGGGGGCGGCGCAATGAGCAGTTCTTC. It codes for CASSNSPGGRRNEQFF.

The sample holds a few counts of this clonotype. A much larger clone lies one base from this, so it may be a read error. The chain couples TRBV20-1 to TRBJ1-2; D remains unclear. Germline V CDR1 and CDR2: DFQATT, SNEGSKA (reference sequence). Trimming removed 4 bases at V and 5 bases at J, with 11 bases between. The CDR3 has 12 residues. The CDR3 DNA reads as TGCAGTGCTAAGGGAAAGGGTTATGGCTACACCTTC. It encodes CSAKGKGYGYTF.

This clonotype has ten or more counts. One end of the junction is discordant with germline, which a read error may explain. The J gene is TRBJ1-6, the V gene TRBV7-6; no reliable D call. Looked up from germline, CDR1 is SGHVS and CDR2 is FNYEAQ. CDR3 length: 14 amino acids. The CDR3 DNA reads as TGTGCCAGCAGCTTATTGGAGAATAATTCACCCCTCAACTTT. Its protein is CASSLLENNSPLNF.

This clonotype was found many times. The chain has TRBV7-6 and TRBJ2-2, with a weak D call TRBD1 (6 bases). The V end was cut by 5 bases, the J end by 0 bases, with 16 bases between. Germline V gene sequence: CDR1 SGHVS, CDR2 FNYEAQ. The CDR3 is made up of 17 amino acids. The CDR3 sequence: CASSPTTGTPNTGELFF. CDR3 sequence (DNA): TGTGCCAGCAGCCCAACCACAGGGACACCGAACACCGGGGAGCTGTTTTTT.

J is TRBJ1-5 and V is TRBV7-2, with D maybe TRBD1 (5 bases). V was cut by 5 bases and J by 4 bases, with 9 bases left in between. This CDR3 region has 13 residues. CDR1 SGHTA and CDR2 FQGNSA come from the germline V gene. CDR3 protein: CASSTQGNQPQHF. As DNA, the CDR3 is TGTGCCAGCAGCACCCAGGGTAATCAGCCCCAGCATTTT.

This clonotype came up many times. Compared with germline, one end of the junction differs, possibly owing to a read error. The gene calls are TRBV10-3 and TRBJ1-5; D is perhaps TRBD1 (5 bases). Germline V gives CDR1 ENHRY, CDR2 SYGVKD. This CDR3 contains 13 residues. CDR3: CAISTLDNQPQNF. The CDR3 nucleotides read TGTGCCATCAGTACTTTGGACAATCAGCCCCAGAATTTT.